These 20 T cell receptor beta chains share one sample of origin, sequenced in a study of T-cell reconstitution after alpha-beta-depleted transplantation in children. The library targeted TCRbeta and was prepared with unique molecular identifiers. MiXCR, applied by TCRdb to the PCR reads, yields one record per CDR3 protein. The sample consists of approximately 350,000 distinct CDR3 sequences, about a tenth of them appearing once. Sequencing was performed on PBMCs from the stem cell graft donor, taken from the stem cell graft. The receptors come from a human donor who donated a stem cell graft to a child with acute lymphoblastic leukemia.

This clonotype was counted only a few times. The V call is TRBV3-1, the J call TRBJ2-3, with D perhaps matching TRBD1 or TRBD2 (5 bases each). This CDR3 region has 17 residues. Germline V gene lookup returns CDR1 LGHDT and CDR2 YNNKEL (reference sequence). V lost 0 bases and J 6 bases, leaving 19 bases between the germline ends. The CDR3 region is CASSQDPDGHPGDTQYF. Written as DNA, the CDR3 is TGTGCCAGCAGCCAAGATCCGGATGGACACCCGGGGGATACGCAGTATTTT.

As to this clonotype: Sequence at one end of the junction differs from germline and may be a read error. The genes are TRBV28 and TRBJ2-7; D is possibly TRBD2 (5 bases). CDR1 and CDR2 (germline): MDHEN, SYDVKM. This CDR3 has 11 amino acids. DNA of the CDR3: TGTGCCAGCAGGGAGGTGAGGGAGCACTACTTC. Amino acid sequence: CASREVREHYF.

This clonotype was detected many times. The rearrangement joins TRBV5-6 to TRBJ2-3; TRBD1 might be the D (6 bases). The V and J ends lost 0 bases and 2 bases respectively, with 16 bases between them. CDR3 length equals 17 residues. Germline V gene sequence: CDR1 SGHDT, CDR2 YYEEEE. This chain's CDR3 is CASSLAGAGVFTDTQYF. The CDR3 coding sequence is TGTGCCAGCAGCTTGGCCGGGGCAGGGGTTTTCACAGATACGCAGTATTTT. Full variable domain (rest looked up from reference TRBV5-6 and TRBJ2-3): DAGVTQSPTHLIKTRGQQVTLRCSPKSGHDTVSWYQQALGQGPQFIFQYYEEEERQRGNFPDRFSGHQFPNYSSELNVNALLLGDSALYLCASSLAGAGVFTDTQYFGPGTRLTVL.

This chain connects TRBV6-2 or TRBV6-3 to TRBJ2-7; 12 bases fit TRBD2. From germline, CDR1 is MNHEY and CDR2 SVGEGT. There are 15 residues in the CDR3. V gave up 7 bases and J gave up 12 bases; unmatched junction bases: 16. The CDR3 sequence is CASTLHLMASGRVYF. The CDR3, as DNA: TGTGCCAGCACCCTGCACCTGATGGCTAGCGGGAGGGTGTACTTC.

This clonotype was seen more than once but under ten times. The chain is built from TRBV12-3 or TRBV12-4 and TRBJ2-1, with 12 positions matching TRBD1. V lost 3 bases to trimming and J lost 7 bases; unmatched junction nucleotides: 7. This CDR3 contains 16 residues. The CDR3 nucleotides read TGTGCCAGCAGTTTGGGGACAGGGGGCCTGCTTAATGAGCAGTTCTTC. Encoded protein: CASSLGTGGLLNEQFF.

The J gene is TRBJ2-3, the V gene TRBV20-1, with D uncertain. The V end lost 4 bases, the J end lost 1 base, and 15 bases lay between the germline ends. CDR3 length: 15 amino acids. The germline CDR1 and CDR2 sequences are DFQATT and SNEGSKA (reference sequence). DNA of the CDR3: TGCAGTGCTACCCCGGGCTCAAGGGGCACAGATACGCAGTATTTT. Translating it yields CSATPGSRGTDTQYF.

This clonotype was seen a few times. The genes are TRBV7-9 and TRBJ2-5; the D call may be TRBD1 or TRBD2 (5 bases each). CDR3 length: 14 residues. Germline CDR1 and CDR2: SEHNR and FQNEAQ (reference sequence). Trimming removed 4 bases at V and 5 bases at J, with 14 bases between. Written as DNA, the CDR3 is TGTGCCAGCAGCTGGGACCTGAACAGGGAGACCCAGTACTTC. The encoded protein is CASSWDLNRETQYF.

The J gene is TRBJ1-1, the V gene TRBV28; D is uncertain. V dropped 7 bases and J dropped 6 bases, with 15 bases sitting between them. This CDR3 is built from 13 residues. Germline CDR1 and CDR2: MDHEN and SYDVKM. The CDR3 coding sequence is TGTGCCAGCACCCAGCGGCCCTTCGCTGAAGCTTTCTTT. Its protein product is CASTQRPFAEAFF.

At least ten counts were recorded for this clonotype. The CDR3 nucleotides are TGCGCCAGCAGCCCTGGGCCGGAAGGTTATGAGCAGTTCTTC. It yields the protein CASSPGPEGYEQFF. The J gene is TRBJ2-1, the V gene TRBV4-1; D gene ambiguous. Trimming removed 4 bases from V and 8 bases from J, with 15 bases in between. Germline CDR1 reads MGHRA; CDR2 reads YSYEKL. The CDR3 spans 14 residues.

This clonotype was detected ten times or more. This sequence joins TRBV6-2 or TRBV6-3 and TRBJ1-5; D gene uncertain. The CDR3 is made up of 14 amino acids. CDR1 and CDR2 (germline): MNHEY, SVGEGT. V shed 5 bases and J shed 6 bases, with 14 bases lying between them. This chain's CDR3 is CASSGPRAGQPQHF. CDR3 DNA: TGTGCCAGCAGTGGGCCGCGGGCCGGTCAGCCCCAGCATTTT.

V is TRBV7-9 and J is TRBJ2-1, with 10 bases lining up with TRBD1. The CDR3 is made up of 15 amino acids. Trimming at V came to 5 bases and at J to 6 bases, leaving 7 bases not matched to a gene. The germline V gene encodes CDR1 SEHNR and CDR2 FQNEAQ (reference sequence). CDR3 residues: CASSPLRTGGNEQFF. DNA for the CDR3: TGTGCCAGCAGCCCCCTGAGGACAGGGGGCAATGAGCAGTTCTTC.

The rearrangement joins TRBV7-7 to TRBJ1-4; D uncertain. The germline CDR1 and CDR2 sequences are SSHAT and FNYEAQ (reference sequence). This CDR3 is 15 amino acids long. DNA for the CDR3: TGTGCTAGCGCCCGGACGGATGCAACTAATGAAAAACTGTTTTTT. Its protein product is CASARTDATNEKLFF.

This clonotype showed up many times. The chain has TRBV27 and TRBJ2-7; the match to TRBD2 covers 15 bases. The CDR3 loop spans 19 amino acids. Germline CDR1 MNHEY, CDR2 SMNVEV (reference sequence). V gave up 0 bases and J gave up 5 bases; unmatched junction bases: 11. The CDR3 DNA reads as TGTGCCAGCAGTTTATCGAGACCCGGGACTAGCGGGAGGTTGAACGAGCAGTACTTC. It is translated as CASSLSRPGTSGRLNEQYF.

This clonotype was detected many times. The gene calls are TRBV5-1 and TRBJ1-4, with a weak D call TRBD1 (6 bases). This CDR3 contains 13 residues. The V and J ends lost 0 bases and 6 bases respectively, with 6 bases between them. Germline assignment: CDR1 SGHRS and CDR2 YFSETQ. The CDR3 protein is CASSLAGDEKLFF. The CDR3, as DNA: TGCGCCAGCAGCTTGGCAGGGGATGAAAAACTGTTTTTT.

V gene TRBV30 combines with J gene TRBJ1-1; D gene uncertain. Germline CDR1 is GTSNPN and CDR2 is SVGIG (reference sequence). Trimming took off 4 bases at V and 2 bases at J, with 14 bases between the two ends. This CDR3 has 14 residues. CDR3 region: CAWIGGRINTEAFF. The CDR3, as DNA: TGTGCCTGGATAGGTGGTCGGATTAACACTGAAGCTTTCTTT.

This clonotype was observed a few times. This chain joins TRBV5-1 and TRBJ1-1; D may be TRBD1 (5 bases). Trimming removed 0 bases at V and 6 bases at J, with 12 bases between. The germline CDR1 and CDR2 sequences are SGHRS and YFSETQ. The CDR3 totals 14 residues. DNA of the CDR3: TGCGCCAGCAGCTTGGATGCAGGGACCGCTGAAGCTTTCTTT. Protein sequence: CASSLDAGTAEAFF.

This chain connects TRBV6-1 to TRBJ2-7; 7 bases match TRBD1. This CDR3 contains 15 residues. With 6 bases clipped from V and 3 bases from J, the junction kept 11 bases outside the gene matches. CDR1 is MNHNS, CDR2 SASEGT, per germline. The CDR3, as DNA: TGTGCCAGCAGCAACCCGGGACAGCCGGACTACGAGCAGTACTTC. Protein sequence: CASSNPGQPDYEQYF.

In this sample, this clonotype turned up many times. The chain uses TRBV25-1 and TRBJ1-3; 10 bases agree with TRBD1. V lost 2 bases, J lost 8 bases, and 12 bases stayed unmatched. The CDR3 length is 17 residues. The germline gives CDR1 MGHDK, CDR2 SYGVNS. DNA of the CDR3: TGTGCCAGCAGTGAAAGAGAGGGACAGGGGATCGCGCACACCATATATTTT. It specifies CASSEREGQGIAHTIYF.

This rearrangement joins TRBV5-1 to TRBJ1-1; 9 bases agree with TRBD1. Trimming took 3 bases from V and 5 from J; bases not matched to a gene: 11. The CDR3 is 16 residues long. Germline CDR1 SGHRS, CDR2 YFSETQ. The CDR3 nucleotides are TGCGCCAGCAGCTATCCCTTGGGACAGGGAGGGACTGAAGCTTTCTTT. Encoded protein: CASSYPLGQGGTEAFF.

This chain connects TRBV29-1 to TRBJ2-1; no clear D gene. The germline V gene encodes CDR1 SQVTM and CDR2 ANQGSEA. V lost 3 bases to trimming and J lost 8 bases, with 5 bases between them. CDR3 length: 10 residues. The CDR3 DNA reads TGCAGCGTTGACGCCGATGAGCAGTTCTTC. Translation gives CSVDADEQFF.